The T cell receptor beta chain described here comes from a study of blood T cell repertoires in COVID-19. Turning to the study itself: Whether acute or convalescent, the COVID-19 samples came from the United States, Italy and Spain.

Original analysis: Cell counts per sample came from amplifying reference gene primers. Data came from immunoSEQ multiplex PCR; TCRdb stores just in-frame clones and leaves some out. V and J calls and clone size are given by that table; D and trimming were obtained from the DNA. The sample lists about 220,000 clones; about 85% were seen once. V gave up 6 bases and J gave up 8 bases; unmatched junction bases: 3. CDR1 and CDR2 from the germline V gene are SQVTM and ANQGSEA. The CDR3 consists of 13 residues. This chain links TRBV29-1 with TRBJ2-1; TRBD2 agrees at 14 bases. The receptor comes from a woman younger than 45 who had recovered from COVID-19. What was sequenced was PBMCs or T cells enriched from blood (not recorded which). The DNA for the CDR3 is TGCAGCGTCGGGACTAGCGGGGGCTATGAGCAGTTCTTC. Its protein is CSVGTSGGYEQFF.